The TCR beta chain under discussion was sequenced for a study of blood T cell repertoires in COVID-19. In the study overall: There were acute and convalescent COVID-19 samples, and they came from the United States, Italy and Spain. Nucleic acid was either cDNA or gDNA, and it came from T cells, B-cell-depleted T cells, or PBMCs.

The germline V gene encodes CDR1 MNHEY and CDR2 SVGEGT. The trim removed 4 bases at V and 0 bases at J, leaving 2 bases unmatched. The CDR3 extends over 15 amino acids. The method was immunoSEQ multiplex PCR; TCRdb's version includes in-frame clones alone and lacks a portion of them. The table has around 250,000 clones, over 70% seen once. The genes are TRBV6-2 or TRBV6-3 and TRBJ2-2; 7 bases are shared with TRBD1. Sequencing used peripheral blood. The sequence derives from a man aged 40-55 years with active or convalescent COVID-19. CDR3 sequence: CASSSGTANTGELFF. CDR3 coding DNA: TGTGCCAGCAGTTCCGGGACAGCGAACACCGGGGAGCTGTTTTTT.